The following is a TCR beta chain sequence with its context. Its target is not known. The sample is drawn from a study of cytomegalovirus exposure and HLA in healthy donors. The study, taken as a whole, reports: Later analysis showed TCR association rates varying by HLA locus, highest for DRB1 and lowest for HLA-C. An analysis done earlier found most TCR beta V segments productive about 87% or about 30% of the time.

The PCR had 60 Vbeta and 13 Jbeta primers. Assay used: immunoSEQ multiplex PCR; TCRdb lists only in-frame clones, some missing. In all, the sample yields 200,000 to 250,000 clones. J was trimmed by 13 bases and V by 2 bases; bases with no gene match: 7. CDR1 and CDR2 from the germline V gene are SGHRS and YFSETQ. CDR3 size: 13 residues. The genes are TRBV5-1 and TRBJ2-1, with 9 bases matching TRBD1. The TCR originated in a girl between 2 and 10 years old in good health and CMV-seropositive. Sequenced input: PBMCs. The CDR3 DNA sequence: TGCGCCAGCAGCTTAGCTCGGGACAGGGCACAGTTCTTC. This codes for CASSLARDRAQFF.